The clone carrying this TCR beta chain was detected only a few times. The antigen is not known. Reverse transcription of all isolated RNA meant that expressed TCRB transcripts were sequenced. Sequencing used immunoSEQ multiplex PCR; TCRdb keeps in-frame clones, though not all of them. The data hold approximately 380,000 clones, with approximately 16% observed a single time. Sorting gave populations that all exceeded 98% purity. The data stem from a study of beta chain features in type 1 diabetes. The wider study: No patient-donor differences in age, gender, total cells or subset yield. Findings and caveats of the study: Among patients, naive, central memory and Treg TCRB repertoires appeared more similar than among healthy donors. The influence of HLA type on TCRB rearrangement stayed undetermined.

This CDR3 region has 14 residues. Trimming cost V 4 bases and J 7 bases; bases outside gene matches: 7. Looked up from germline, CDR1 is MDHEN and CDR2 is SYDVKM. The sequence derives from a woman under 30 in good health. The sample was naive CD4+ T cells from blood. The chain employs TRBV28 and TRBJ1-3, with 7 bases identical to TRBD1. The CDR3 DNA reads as TGTGCCAGCAGTTCGACAGGGTCGGGGAACACCATATATTTT. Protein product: CASSSTGSGNTIYF.